The present entry profiles one TCR beta chain with its context. Profiled with immunoSEQ multiplex PCR; TCRdb holds only in-frame clones, not every one. In the table there are approximately 240,000 clones, about 86% of which are singletons. The data derive from a study of blood T cell repertoires in COVID-19. The CDR3 has 19 residues. V shed 3 bases and J shed 0 bases, with 23 bases lying between them. The TCR sequence derives from a woman aged 60-70 years with acute or convalescent COVID-19. The genes are TRBV23-1 and TRBJ1-1; possibly TRBD1 for D (6 bases). TRBV23-1 is classed as an ORF, of uncertain function. The sequencing sample was made of peripheral blood. Here the CDR3 DNA reads TGCGCCAGCAGTCACCCAGGTCCTACAGGGTCTTTCATGAACACTGAAGCTTTCTTT. It yields the protein CASSHPGPTGSFMNTEAFF.